A single sample gave rise to the 7 T cell receptor beta chains below, sequenced in a study of blood T cell repertoires in COVID-19. Data came from immunoSEQ multiplex PCR; TCRdb stores just in-frame clones and leaves some out. This repertoire shows about 110,000 clones, about 79% found once; its top ten account for approximately 7.9%. The sequenced material came from peripheral blood. These receptors were taken from a woman of 80 years or more with active or convalescent COVID-19.

This chain joins TRBV30 and TRBJ1-1; D is ambiguous. Germline values: CDR1 GTSNPN, CDR2 SVGIG (reference sequence). V gave up 3 bases and J gave up 5 bases, with 13 bases separating them. CDR3 length: 13 residues. The CDR3 protein is CAWSEDGVTEAFF. CDR3 DNA sequence: TGTGCCTGGAGCGAGGACGGGGTGACTGAAGCTTTCTTT.

This chain joins TRBV28 and TRBJ1-2; D unclear. The CDR3 totals 15 residues. Germline V CDR1 and CDR2: MDHEN, SYDVKM. Trimming took 8 bases from V and 7 from J, leaving 23 bases between them. The CDR3, as DNA: TGTGCCAGCGTAGGAGCAGTTTTATCAACTCTTGGCTACACCTTC. Translating gives CASVGAVLSTLGYTF.

The rearrangement joins TRBV5-3 to TRBJ2-1, with 10 bases identical to TRBD1. TRBV5-3 belongs to the ORF category, with a function that is uncertain. The CDR3 extends over 18 amino acids. The J segment lost 2 bases and the V segment lost 1 base, leaving 9 bases of the junction unmatched. CDR3 sequence (DNA): TGTGCCAGAAGCTTGTTGTCCTCCGACAGGGGGCCCTACAATGAGCAGTTCTTC. Amino acids: CARSLLSSDRGPYNEQFF.

The J gene is TRBJ1-2, the V gene TRBV27, with 11 nucleotides matching TRBD1. The V and J ends lost 3 bases and 8 bases, in that order; junction bases with no gene match: 8. The CDR3 length is 15 residues. Germline CDR1 is MNHEY and CDR2 is SMNVEV (reference sequence). CDR3: CASSFLGQGAGGYTF. CDR3 sequence (DNA): TGTGCCAGCAGTTTCTTAGGACAGGGGGCGGGAGGCTACACCTTC.

The chain recombines TRBV28 with TRBJ2-7; D uncertain. Germline-derived CDR1 and CDR2 are MDHEN and SYDVKM. The CDR3 is made up of 18 amino acids. V lost 3 bases and J lost 2, with 23 bases in between. CDR3 nucleotide sequence: TGTGCCAGCAGTTTGCTCCAGAAAATGATAAGAGGCACCTACGAGCAGTACTTC. Encoded protein: CASSLLQKMIRGTYEQYF.

The V and J genes are TRBV6-5 and TRBJ1-2; D call uncertain. The V gene's germline CDR1 is MNHEY and CDR2 SVGAGI. The CDR3 runs 13 residues. The germline V and J ends were trimmed by 7 bases and 9 bases, with 18 bases remaining between them. The CDR3 coding sequence is TGTGCCAGCATCAACGGGAAAGGCTTTTGCTACACCTTC. Protein: CASINGKGFCYTF.

The chain has TRBV5-1 and TRBJ2-5, with 9 bases that match TRBD1. CDR1 is SGHRS and CDR2 is YFSETQ in the germline V gene. This CDR3 has 14 amino acids. V lost 4 bases and J lost 3; bases outside the gene matches: 4. This CDR3 is CASSPGTGKETQYF. In DNA, the CDR3 is TGCGCCAGCAGCCCCGGGACAGGGAAAGAGACCCAGTACTTC.